These T cell receptor beta chains were read from a single sample in a study of blood T cells in healthy people across ages. TCRdb redid the calling of the 5' RACE reads with MiXCR, one entry per CDR3 protein. Of 1.5 million to 1.8 million distinct CDR3 sequences listed, 35% to 45% are singletons. The sequencing input was blood. These receptors came from a woman aged 18-29 years in good health. The conserved cysteine and the conserved F or W are not part of the CDR3 here. The D gene is left open where the match is weak.

TRBJ2-3	TRBD2	TRBV7-3	ASSLSGGPFADTQY
TRBJ1-2	-	TRBV3-1	ASSQDSEGIGGYT
-	TRBD2	TRBV5-6	ASSKGLARETQY
TRBJ1-1	-	TRBV7-2	ASVTPGWTAVSTEAF
TRBJ2-1	-	TRBV7-3	ASSRGLVNEQF
TRBJ2-1	TRBD2	TRBV11-1	ASSNPTSGNDEQF
TRBJ2-2	-	TRBV7-3	ASSLRPQLVHTGELF
TRBJ2-1	-	TRBV29-1	SVEEDSLTYNEQF
TRBJ2-4	TRBD1	TRBV10-3	AISSGTGDFEQY
TRBJ1-1	-	TRBV6-5	ASSYSRVLSTEAF
TRBJ2-5	-	TRBV20-1	SARGQDDKQY
TRBJ2-1	-	TRBV6-8	ASSYFWSLGAYNEQF
TRBJ1-2	-	TRBV7-9	ASSLAWGGYGYT
TRBJ2-5	-	TRBV7-2	ASSFFGVQETQY
-	-	TRBV4-2	ASSQDEVGYEQY
TRBJ2-1	TRBD2	TRBV7-2	ASSLASGRRLGEQF
TRBJ2-1	-	TRBV7-7	ASSPHADGFYTSYNEQF
-	-	TRBV7-2	ASSLGRQNEQY
TRBJ1-2	-	TRBV28	VSSLRGGSYGYT
-	TRBD1	TRBV15	ATSSGGQGLKSEQY
TRBJ2-7	-	TRBV3-1	ASSHGPGEQY
TRBJ2-6	-	TRBV15	ATSTPRLEGVLSGANVLT
TRBJ1-2	TRBD1	TRBV5-1	ASSTGQALRLYGYT
TRBJ2-4	-	TRBV20-1	SARDRISLSTWVKNIQY
TRBJ1-2	-	TRBV27	ASTKNLGSLNYGYT
TRBJ2-1	TRBD2	TRBV10-3	AISGELAGGNEQF
TRBJ2-1	TRBD2	TRBV6-2/TRBV6-3	ASIFGTSGTNEQF
TRBJ2-1	-	TRBV7-2	ASSLFITEQF
TRBJ2-1	TRBD2	TRBV25-1	ASSDRDGSGENEQF
TRBJ2-5	TRBD1	TRBV28	ASRLRTGEETQY
TRBJ2-1	-	TRBV11-2	ASSLSGHEQF
TRBJ1-1	-	TRBV27	ASRGPFEAF
TRBJ2-3	-	TRBV20-1	SAREDPYLPDTQY
TRBJ2-1	-	TRBV11-3	ASSLGSWGATMDEQF
TRBJ1-4	-	TRBV6-5	ASSRDIGNEKLF
TRBJ2-7	-	TRBV30	AWSNRPEREQY
TRBJ2-1	-	TRBV29-1	SGDTGLYNEQF
-	TRBD1	TRBV27	TSSSTGGAYEQY
TRBJ2-7	TRBD1	TRBV27	ASSPHLDRGEQY
TRBJ2-4	-	TRBV29-1	SVEMGVRGNIQY
-	TRBD2	TRBV20-1	SARPGLGGSNEQY
TRBJ2-1	TRBD2	TRBV4-2	ASSQDPYGGGIINEQF
TRBJ1-2	-	TRBV29-1	SVEMGTGYT
TRBJ1-1	-	TRBV2	ASRGPEVTEAF